This T cell receptor (beta chain) was documented in a study of regulatory T cells in long-lasting Graves disease. Overall study findings and caveats: Favored gene segments in persistent disease were TRBV28, TRBJ1-2 and TRBJ2-5.

Germline-derived CDR1 and CDR2 are GTSNPN and SVGIG (reference sequence). The CDR3 spans 16 residues. V was trimmed by 5 bases and J by 1 base, leaving 15 bases between them. Of note for this clonotype: Its target is unknown.

Time point meaning: newly diagnosed GD, antithyroid drugs for less than 3 months. Preparation of the TCR library used RNA extracted from PBMCs. Xi'an, China, was home to the endocrinology department that provided patients. Both iRepertoire HTBI primers and Arm-PCR of CDR3 regions were used to build the TCR beta libraries. TCRdb passed the multiplex PCR reads through MiXCR, listing each CDR3 protein once. Here the sample spans roughly 440,000 distinct CDR3 sequences, around 15% being singletons. These data were likewise used in another study, on T cells in Graves' hyperthyroidism and ophthalmopathy. That report notes: The authors deemed Graves' hyperthyroidism stable absent ophthalmopathy progression within 18 months.

The chain has TRBV30 and TRBJ1-6; D is possibly TRBD1 (5 bases). The sequence derives from a woman aged 18-29 years with Graves disease. The starting material was peripheral blood mononuclear cells (PBMCs), obtained at new diagnosis, from a patient treated with antithyroid drugs. In DNA form, the CDR3 reads TGTGCCTGGGTCTCGGGGGAGTCGTCCTATAATTCACCCCTCCACTTT. Translating it yields CAWVSGESSYNSPLHF. Full variable domain (missing parts from reference TRBV30 and TRBJ1-6): SQTIHQWPATLVQPVGSPLSLECTVEGTSNPNLYWYRQAAGRGLQLLFYSVGIGQISSEVPQNLSASRPQDRQFILSSKKLLLSDSGFYLCAWVSGESSYNSPLHFGNGTRLTVT.